Listed below are T cell receptor beta chains from one sample, sequenced in a study of control samples from healthy donors and cancer patients. Only in-frame clones appear in the TCRdb table, and some are missing; sequencing was by immunoSEQ multiplex PCR. Found here are around 100,000 clones, 80% to 95% of them singletons; the top ten hold 2.5% to 3.5%. Sequencing was done on a sample of blood. Every receptor here comes from a human donor in good health. The donor label of this sample is uncertain. Each CDR3 is given with its conserved first and last residue. A D gene is named only where the DNA matches it firmly. Clone size is shown for a subset of rows, as once, few, many or a class of expanded clone.

- - TRBJ1-3 TRBV20-1 TGCAGTGCTAGTAGTACAACTGGAAACACCATATATTTT CSASSTTGNTIYF
- - TRBJ2-3 TRBV10-2 TGCGCCAGCAGCGGCACAACAGATACGCAGTATTTT CASSGTTDTQYF
- - TRBJ1-5 TRBV7-9 TGTGCCAGCAGCTCTTTCGGCCCGCCCCAGCATTTT CASSSFGPPQHF
few - TRBJ1-5 TRBV2 TGTGCCAGCAGTGAAAAGGTTGGGGACAATCAGCCCCAGCATTTT CASSEKVGDNQPQHF
- TRBD1 TRBJ1-4 TRBV6-1 TGTGCCAGCAGTGATGAAAGGGACAGGGGGCTTCCCTTTGAAAAACTGTTTTTT CASSDERDRGLPFEKLFF
- - TRBJ2-1 TRBV2 TGTGCCAGCACCTTCCAGCGAATTTCAACCTACAATGAGCAGTTCTTC CASTFQRISTYNEQFF
- TRBD1 TRBJ1-1 TRBV28 TGTGCCAGCAGTTTATGGACGGGGACAGGGAACACTGAAGCTTTCTTT CASSLWTGTGNTEAFF
- TRBD1 TRBJ1-1 TRBV18 TGTGCCAGCTCACCAGTATCGGACCTCAGGGGGGAAGACACTGAAGCTTTCTTT CASSPVSDLRGEDTEAFF
- - TRBJ1-1 TRBV10-3 TGTGCCATCAGTGAGACAGAGAACAGGGTAACCACTGAAGCTTTCTTT CAISETENRVTTEAFF
- TRBD1 TRBJ1-6 TRBV27 TGTGCCAGCAGTTTAGGAGGGGGCTCACCCCTCCACTTT CASSLGGGSPLHF
- - TRBJ2-2 TRBV6-2/TRBV6-3 TGTGCCAGCAGCCTTCCCCCGTGGACCGGGGAGCTGTTTTTT CASSLPPWTGELFF
once TRBD2 TRBJ2-3 TRBV7-2 TGTGCCAGCAGGACTAGCGGGGGGGCCGCAGATACGCAGTATTTT CASRTSGGAADTQYF
- TRBD2 TRBJ2-1 TRBV5-5 TGTGCCAGCAGCTCCACTAGCGACACCGCCGTAGCGGAGCAGTTCTTC CASSSTSDTAVAEQFF
- - TRBJ1-1 TRBV12-3/TRBV12-4 TGTGCCAGCAGTCAGGAGGGATTTAACGCTTTCTTT CASSQEGFNAFF
- - TRBJ1-5 TRBV5-6 TGTGCCAGCAGCCCCGAATCGGGTCAGCCCCAGCATTTT CASSPESGQPQHF
- - TRBJ1-2 TRBV24-1 TGTGCCACCAGTGCCCGGACGTATGAACCGGGGGGCTACACCTTC CATSARTYEPGGYTF
- - TRBJ2-5 TRBV9 TGTGCCAGCAGCCCGCGGGGGCGGGGCTACCAAGAGACCCAGTACTTC CASSPRGRGYQETQYF
- - TRBJ2-3 TRBV30 TGTGCCTGGAGTCCCGTGGGTAGCACAGATACGCAGTATTTT CAWSPVGSTDTQYF
once - TRBJ2-6 TRBV7-2 TGTGCCAGCAGCTTAGCTGTTAGCCTTGGGGCCAACGTCCTGACTTTC CASSLAVSLGANVLTF